Listed below are T cell receptor beta chains from one sample, sequenced in a study of blood T cells in healthy people across ages. TCRdb analysed the 5' RACE reads with MiXCR anew, one entry per CDR3 protein. The repertoire holds some 1.4 million distinct CDR3 sequences, with about 43% as singletons. Sequences were obtained from blood. Every receptor here comes from a woman aged 18-35 years in good health. Both conserved end residues are part of each CDR3. D genes are given only for firm matches. Only some rows state a clone size, as once, few, many or a class for expanded clones.

size | J | V | D | DNA | CDR3
. | TRBJ1-2 | TRBV6-5 | . | TGTGCCAGCAGTTACTCGTCGGGGAGAATCACTAACTATGGCTACACCTTC | CASSYSSGRITNYGYTF
few | TRBJ2-7 | TRBV12-3/TRBV12-4 | . | TGTGCCAGCAGTCCTCCGGGGACTTTCTCCTACGAGCAGTACTTC | CASSPPGTFSYEQYF
. | TRBJ1-4 | TRBV13 | . | TGTGCCAGCAGCTCGTTGGGGGGTTTTGCAACTAATGAAAAACTGTTTTTT | CASSSLGGFATNEKLFF
few | TRBJ2-1 | TRBV7-2 | . | TGTGCCAGCAGCGGGGATTGGCATGAGCAGTTCTTC | CASSGDWHEQFF
few | TRBJ2-7 | TRBV27 | . | TGTGCCAGCAGTGCTGACTACACTCCCTACGAGCAGTACTTC | CASSADYTPYEQYF
few | TRBJ2-1 | TRBV3-1 | TRBD2 | TGTGCCAGCAGCCTCTCACTAGCGGGAGGCGGCAATGAGCAGTTCTTC | CASSLSLAGGGNEQFF
few | TRBJ2-1 | TRBV4-1 | . | TGCGCCAGCAGCCAAGGGGCCGGGTACAATGAGCAGTTCTTC | CASSQGAGYNEQFF
. | TRBJ2-7 | TRBV29-1 | TRBD1 | TGCAGCGTTGAGACAGGGGGTTCCTACAATGAGCAGTACTTC | CSVETGGSYNEQYF
. | TRBJ2-3 | TRBV28 | . | TGTGCCAGCAGTGTAGGTATAGGGGATACGCAGTATTTT | CASSVGIGDTQYF
few | TRBJ2-7 | TRBV6-5 | . | TGTGCCAGCAGCCCCCCCGCGAATCAGCCCTACTACGAGCAGTACTTC | CASSPPANQPYYEQYF
. | TRBJ1-5 | TRBV20-1 | . | TGCAGTGCTAGAACAGGGATGGCCATACAGCCCCAGCATTTT | CSARTGMAIQPQHF
few | TRBJ1-4 | TRBV9 | . | TGTGCCAGCAGCGTATACGGCGGGGCAACTAATGAAAAACTGTTTTTT | CASSVYGGATNEKLFF
. | TRBJ2-1 | TRBV12-3/TRBV12-4 | . | TGTGCCAGCTGTTTGCGGGCGAGCACCTACAATGAGCAGTTCTTC | CASCLRASTYNEQFF
. | TRBJ2-1 | TRBV7-9 | . | TGTGCCAGCAGCTTAGTCGTCCAGACGAACTACAATGAGCAGTTCTTC | CASSLVVQTNYNEQFF
. | TRBJ2-7 | TRBV12-3/TRBV12-4 | . | TGTGCCAGCAGCCCAGTCCCAAACTACGAGCAGTACTTC | CASSPVPNYEQYF
few | TRBJ2-7 | TRBV5-1 | TRBD1 | TGCGCCAGCAGCGGACCGTCCGGGACAGCGACCTACGAGCAGTACTTC | CASSGPSGTATYEQYF
. | TRBJ2-3 | TRBV27 | . | TGTGCCAGCAGACTAGGGGCTAGCAGCGCAGATACGCAGTATTTT | CASRLGASSADTQYF
. | TRBJ1-4 | TRBV15 | . | TGTGCCACCCGAGACGGTGAAAAACTGTTTTTT | CATRDGEKLFF
few | TRBJ2-1 | TRBV4-2 | TRBD2 | TGTGCCAGCAGCCCCCCACTCGCGGGAGCGGGGAATGAGCAGTTCTTC | CASSPPLAGAGNEQFF
few | TRBJ2-7 | TRBV7-2 | . | TGTGCCAGCAGCTTAGCGCGGAGGGGGCGGGGGATCTCTTACGAGCAGTACTTC | CASSLARRGRGISYEQYF
. | TRBJ1-3 | TRBV9 | . | TGTGCCAGCAGCGTAGAGGGGGGCCTTGGAAACACCATATATTTT | CASSVEGGLGNTIYF
many | TRBJ2-3 | TRBV12-3/TRBV12-4 | TRBD2 | TGTGCCAGCAGTCCAGGACTAGCGGGCCCTAGCACAGATACGCAGTATTTT | CASSPGLAGPSTDTQYF
. | TRBJ1-2 | TRBV10-1 | TRBD1 | TGCGCCAGCAGTTCCCTGAGGGGACAGGGGCCTAAAAACTATGGCTACACCTTC | CASSSLRGQGPKNYGYTF
. | TRBJ1-1 | TRBV7-9 | . | TGTGCCAGCAGCACCAAGGGGCACAGGGTCCAACCTGAAGCTTTCTTT | CASSTKGHRVQPEAFF
. | TRBJ2-7 | TRBV28 | . | TGTGCCAGCAGTTTCAGGGTTCACGAGCAGTACTTC | CASSFRVHEQYF
. | TRBJ2-7 | TRBV12-3/TRBV12-4 | TRBD2 | TGTGCCAGCAGCGAACTAGCGGGAGTAAGGTACGAGCAGTACTTC | CASSELAGVRYEQYF
few | TRBJ2-1 | TRBV28 | . | TGTGCCAGCAGTTGGCGTGGCAATGAGCAGTTCTTC | CASSWRGNEQFF
. | TRBJ2-1 | TRBV18 | TRBD1 | TGTGCCAGCTCACCACGGACGGGACAGGGGGCTGAAAATGAGCAGTTCTTC | CASSPRTGQGAENEQFF
. | TRBJ2-7 | TRBV20-1 | . | TGCAGTGCTCCGACAGTTGACTCCTACAATGAGCAGTACTTC | CSAPTVDSYNEQYF
. | TRBJ2-1 | TRBV12-3/TRBV12-4 | TRBD2 | TGTGCCAGCATCGCCGGATGGGCGGGAGGGCCGAGGGAGCAGTTCTTC | CASIAGWAGGPREQFF
few | TRBJ1-6 | TRBV27 | TRBD1 | TGTGCCAGCAGCCTGGGGACAGCTTCACCCCTCCACTTT | CASSLGTASPLHF
. | TRBJ2-3 | TRBV9 | . | TGTGCCAGCAGCGTAGGGGGGACCCTCACAGATACGCAGTATTTT | CASSVGGTLTDTQYF
. | TRBJ2-3 | TRBV7-9 | . | TGTGCCAGCAGCTTTTGGTCAGATACGCAGTATTTT | CASSFWSDTQYF
. | TRBJ2-3 | TRBV10-3 | TRBD2 | TGTGCCCTCAGTGTGGCTAGCGGGAGCGGAGATACGCAGTATTTT | CALSVASGSGDTQYF
few | TRBJ2-3 | TRBV9 | TRBD2 | TGTGCCAGCAGCGTAGCCCGGGGGGGCACAGATACGCAGTATTTT | CASSVARGGTDTQYF
. | TRBJ2-5 | TRBV6-5 | . | TGTGCCAGCAGTTACTCGTCGGGTAAGGGAGAAGAGACCCAGTACTTC | CASSYSSGKGEETQYF
. | TRBJ2-7 | TRBV3-1 | . | TGTGCCAGCAGCCAAGATCCGGGAGTGAATGAGCAGTACTTC | CASSQDPGVNEQYF
. | TRBJ2-5 | TRBV3-1 | TRBD2 | TGTGCCAGCAACCAGGGACTAGCGGGACATGAGCAGTACTTC | CASNQGLAGHEQYF
. | TRBJ1-2 | TRBV7-2 | TRBD1 | TGTGCCAGCAGCATGACAGGGATTGGCTACACCTTC | CASSMTGIGYTF
. | TRBJ2-7 | TRBV7-2 | TRBD2 | TGTGCCAGCAGCTTAGGCCTAGCGGGGTGGCTCTACGAGCAGTACTTC | CASSLGLAGWLYEQYF
. | TRBJ2-5 | TRBV5-1 | . | TGCGCCAGCAGCTTGGCCTTCGGAGTAGCACAAGAGACCCAGTACTTC | CASSLAFGVAQETQYF
. | TRBJ2-1 | TRBV7-3 | TRBD1 | TGTGCCAGCAGCCCGATCCAGGGGGCGCCCCATGAGCAGTTCTTC | CASSPIQGAPHEQFF
few | TRBJ2-7 | TRBV20-1 | . | TGCAGTGCTAGGAGCCAGGGGGGCTTAGGCGAGCAGTACTTC | CSARSQGGLGEQYF
. | TRBJ1-6 | TRBV6-1 | TRBD1 | TGTGCCAGCAGTGAGCTTGGTAGGGGACAGGGACTTTCACCCCTCCACTTT | CASSELGRGQGLSPLHF
. | TRBJ2-1 | TRBV2 | . | TGTGCCAGCCGGGCTGCCCCCGATGAGCAGTTCTTC | CASRAAPDEQFF
few | TRBJ2-7 | TRBV3-1 | . | TGTGCCAGCAGCCAAGAGTCCGGTAACTACGAGCAGTACTTC | CASSQESGNYEQYF
. | TRBJ2-3 | TRBV9 | TRBD1 | TGTGCCAGCAGCGTAACCAGGGGGTTCGGAGATACGCAGTATTTT | CASSVTRGFGDTQYF
. | TRBJ2-7 | TRBV20-1 | TRBD1 | TGCAGCGCTGGCCCGGGACAGGGCTACGAGCAGTACTTC | CSAGPGQGYEQYF
few | TRBJ2-3 | TRBV7-8 | TRBD2 | TGTGCCAGCAGCTCGAAGCGGGGGGCTAGCACAGATACGCAGTATTTT | CASSSKRGASTDTQYF
. | TRBJ2-7 | TRBV29-1 | . | TGCAGCGTTGAGACGGGGAGCTCCTACGAGCAGTACTTC | CSVETGSSYEQYF
once | TRBJ2-2 | TRBV20-1 | TRBD2 | TGCAGTGCGGAACTAGCGGGAGGGCCGAACACCGGGGAGCTGTTTTTT | CSAELAGGPNTGELFF
few | TRBJ1-1 | TRBV29-1 | . | TGCAGCGTTGGTGGGGGGGCCGGGACGGTGAACACTGAAGCTTTCTTT | CSVGGGAGTVNTEAFF
once | TRBJ1-2 | TRBV27 | . | TGCGCCAGCCATGGACAGACTAACTATGGCTACACCTTC | CASHGQTNYGYTF
. | TRBJ2-1 | TRBV5-1 | TRBD1 | TGCGCCAGCAGCTCGGGACAGACCACATACGAGCAGTTCTTC | CASSSGQTTYEQFF
few | TRBJ1-1 | TRBV28 | . | TGTGCCAGCTTCCTCGGACAATCGAACACTGAAGCTTTCTTT | CASFLGQSNTEAFF
few | TRBJ1-1 | TRBV11-2 | . | TGTGCCAGCAGCTCCGCGAGGGAAGCTTTCTTT | CASSSAREAFF
few | TRBJ2-3 | TRBV24-1 | . | TGTGCCACCATCTCCGACTCATGGGAGACGGATACGCAGTATTTT | CATISDSWETDTQYF
few | TRBJ2-5 | TRBV20-1 | . | TGCAGCGGCCCTCCCCCCAAGGGAGAGACCCAGTACTTC | CSGPPPKGETQYF
. | TRBJ2-1 | TRBV27 | TRBD2 | TGTGCCAGCAGTAGCGGACTAGCGGGAGCTGAGCAGTTCTTC | CASSSGLAGAEQFF
few | TRBJ2-5 | TRBV20-1 | . | TGCAGTGCTAGTATAGGAATCACGGTGGAGACCCAGTACTTC | CSASIGITVETQYF